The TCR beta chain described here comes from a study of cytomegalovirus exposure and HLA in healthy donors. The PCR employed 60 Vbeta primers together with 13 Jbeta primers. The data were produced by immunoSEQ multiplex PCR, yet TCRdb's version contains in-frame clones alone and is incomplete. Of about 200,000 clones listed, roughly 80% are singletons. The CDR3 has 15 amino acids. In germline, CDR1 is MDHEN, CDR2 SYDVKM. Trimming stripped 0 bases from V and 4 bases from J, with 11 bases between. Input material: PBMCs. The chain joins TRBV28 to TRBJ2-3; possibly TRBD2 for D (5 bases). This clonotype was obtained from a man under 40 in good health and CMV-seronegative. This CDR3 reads CASSLWGGSADTQYF. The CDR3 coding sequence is TGTGCCAGCAGTTTATGGGGCGGGTCCGCAGATACGCAGTATTTT.